This T cell receptor beta chain was profiled in a study of cytomegalovirus exposure and HLA in healthy donors. As for the study in general: Assignment to the Caucasian-associated ancestry cluster applied to approximately 80% of the 300 to 500 genotyped donors.

The PCR contained 60 Vbeta and 13 Jbeta primers. Produced via immunoSEQ multiplex PCR; TCRdb's table is partial and in-frame only. The data contain under 200,000 clones, 68% of them singletons. Participants comprised healthy donors of bone marrow. Unmatched junction bases numbered 5, after V lost 8 bases and J lost 5 bases. Germline V CDR1 and CDR2: ENHRY, SYGVKD. The CDR3 covers 13 residues. This clone has a handful of counts. The chain is built from TRBV10-3 and TRBJ2-5; TRBD2 matches 10 bases. Material for sequencing was PBMCs. This TCR derives from a woman aged 40-49 years in good health and CMV-seropositive. The CDR3 nucleotides are TGTGCCATCGGGGAGCGGGAGGGGGAGACCCAGTACTTC. This translates into CAIGEREGETQYF.